This TCR beta chain was sequenced for a study of CD8 T cells in ankylosing spondylitis. TCRdb used MiXCR to reprocess the 5' RACE reads, holding one entry per CDR3 protein. This table has approximately 100,000 distinct CDR3 sequences, about 8.5% appearing once. In this sample, this clonotype turned up many times. The CDR3 runs to 17 residues. Looked up from germline, CDR1 is SGHDN and CDR2 is FVKESK. V shed 0 bases and J 1 base; nucleotides not matched to a gene: 3. Sequenced material: blood, either unsorted or a sorted T cell fraction (not recorded which). This chain uses TRBV14 with TRBJ2-2; 9 nucleotides match TRBD2. The source is a male donor with ankylosing spondylitis or in good health (not recorded which). The CDR3 DNA follows: TGTGCCAGCAGCCAAGATTGGACTAGCGAGAACACCGGGGAGCTGTTTTTT. As protein: CASSQDWTSENTGELFF.